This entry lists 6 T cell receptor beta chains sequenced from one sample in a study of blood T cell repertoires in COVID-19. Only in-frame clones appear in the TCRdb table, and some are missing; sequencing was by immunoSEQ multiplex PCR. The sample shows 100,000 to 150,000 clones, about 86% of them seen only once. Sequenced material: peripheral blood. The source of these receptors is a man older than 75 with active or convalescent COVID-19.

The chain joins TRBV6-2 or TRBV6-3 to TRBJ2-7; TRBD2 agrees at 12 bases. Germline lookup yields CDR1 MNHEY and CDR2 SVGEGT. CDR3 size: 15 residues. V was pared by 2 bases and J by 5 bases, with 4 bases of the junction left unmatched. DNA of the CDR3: TGTGCCAGCAGTTACGGACTAGCGGGGATGAACGAGCAGTACTTC. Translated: CASSYGLAGMNEQYF.

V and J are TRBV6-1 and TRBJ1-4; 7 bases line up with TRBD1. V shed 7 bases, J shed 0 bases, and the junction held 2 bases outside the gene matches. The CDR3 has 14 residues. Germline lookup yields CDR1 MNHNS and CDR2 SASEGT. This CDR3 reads CASKDRATNEKLFF. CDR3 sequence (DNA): TGTGCCAGCAAAGACAGGGCAACTAATGAAAAACTGTTTTTT.

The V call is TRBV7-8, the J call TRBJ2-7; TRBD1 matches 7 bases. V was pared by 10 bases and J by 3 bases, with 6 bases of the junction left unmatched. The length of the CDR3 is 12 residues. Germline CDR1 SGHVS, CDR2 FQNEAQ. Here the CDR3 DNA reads TGTGCCACCCAGGGGACAGACTACGAGCAGTACTTC. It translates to CATQGTDYEQYF.

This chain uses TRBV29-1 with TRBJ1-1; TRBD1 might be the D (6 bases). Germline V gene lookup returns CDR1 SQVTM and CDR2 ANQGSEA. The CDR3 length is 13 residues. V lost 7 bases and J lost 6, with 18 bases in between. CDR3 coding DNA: TGCAGCGCTCGGGGGGGGCAGTTCGCTGAAGCTTTCTTT. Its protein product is CSARGGQFAEAFF.

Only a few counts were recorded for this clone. CDR3 DNA sequence: TGTGCCAGCAGTACCGGGACAGGCAGTACAGATACGCAGTATTTT. Its protein product is CASSTGTGSTDTQYF. This chain links TRBV6-2 or TRBV6-3 with TRBJ2-3; TRBD1 matches at 8 bases. The CDR3 covers 15 residues. Unmatched junction bases numbered 7, after V lost 5 bases and J lost 3 bases. Germline V gene sequence: CDR1 MNHEY, CDR2 SVGEGT.

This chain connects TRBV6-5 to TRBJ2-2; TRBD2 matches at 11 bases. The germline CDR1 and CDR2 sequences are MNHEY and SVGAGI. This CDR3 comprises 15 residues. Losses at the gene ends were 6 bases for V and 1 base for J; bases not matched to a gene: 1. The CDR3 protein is CASRTSGGNTGELFF. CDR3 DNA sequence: TGTGCCAGCAGAACTAGCGGGGGGAACACCGGGGAGCTGTTTTTT.